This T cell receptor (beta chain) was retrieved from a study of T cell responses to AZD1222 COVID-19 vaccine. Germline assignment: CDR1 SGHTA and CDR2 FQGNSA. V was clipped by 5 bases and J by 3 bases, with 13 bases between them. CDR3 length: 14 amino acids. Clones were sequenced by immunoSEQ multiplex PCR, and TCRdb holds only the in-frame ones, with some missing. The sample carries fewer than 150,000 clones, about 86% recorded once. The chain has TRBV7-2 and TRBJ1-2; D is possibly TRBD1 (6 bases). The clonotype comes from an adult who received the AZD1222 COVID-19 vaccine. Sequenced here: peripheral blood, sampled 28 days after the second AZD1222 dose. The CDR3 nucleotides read TGTGCCAGCAGCCTACAGGGTCAGGACTATGGCTACACCTTC. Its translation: CASSLQGQDYGYTF.